This section outlines one TCR beta chain sequence together with its context. Its antigen is undetermined. The data were taken from a study of blood T cells in healthy people across ages. General observations from the study: Higher diversity, along with more naive CD4+ cells, distinguished long-lived donors from aged donors. PBMCs left unsorted prevented a conclusive naive versus antigen-experienced comparison.

Through a sample-barcoded 5' primer and a J-beta primer mix, a second PCR was run for roughly 6 to 12 cycles. CDR3-containing paired-end reads numbering at least 2.5 million came from each sample. TCRdb redid the calling of the 5' RACE reads with MiXCR, one entry per CDR3 protein. In the table there are 580,000 or so distinct CDR3 sequences, more than 45% of which are singletons. Germline V gives CDR1 SEHNR, CDR2 FQNEAQ (reference sequence). This CDR3 spans 16 amino acids. The ends were cut back, 3 bases at V and 12 bases at J, with 24 bases in the middle. The authors isolated at least 7 million PBMCs per sample.

The receptor comes from an elderly man in good health. This chain joins TRBV7-9 and TRBJ2-1; D tentatively fits TRBD1 or TRBD2 (6 bases each). The material sequenced was blood. The CDR3: CASSFPIRGEGKWQFF. The CDR3 nucleotides are TGTGCCAGCAGCTTCCCCATAAGGGGGGAAGGGAAATGGCAGTTCTTC.